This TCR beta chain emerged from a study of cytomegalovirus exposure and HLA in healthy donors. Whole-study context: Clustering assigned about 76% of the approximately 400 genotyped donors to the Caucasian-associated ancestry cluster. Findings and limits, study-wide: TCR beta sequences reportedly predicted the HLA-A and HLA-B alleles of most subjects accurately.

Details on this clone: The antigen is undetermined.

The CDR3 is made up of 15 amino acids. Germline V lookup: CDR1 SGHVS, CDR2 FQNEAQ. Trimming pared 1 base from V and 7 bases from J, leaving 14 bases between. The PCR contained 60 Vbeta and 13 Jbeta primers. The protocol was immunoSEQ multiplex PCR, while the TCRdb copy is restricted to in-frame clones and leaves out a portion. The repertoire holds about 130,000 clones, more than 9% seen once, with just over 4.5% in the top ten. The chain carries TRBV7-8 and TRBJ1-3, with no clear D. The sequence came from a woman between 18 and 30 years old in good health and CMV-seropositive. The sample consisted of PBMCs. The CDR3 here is CASSLGYGSRNTIYF. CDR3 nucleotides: TGTGCCAGCAGCTTAGGGTACGGTTCGAGGAACACCATATATTTT.